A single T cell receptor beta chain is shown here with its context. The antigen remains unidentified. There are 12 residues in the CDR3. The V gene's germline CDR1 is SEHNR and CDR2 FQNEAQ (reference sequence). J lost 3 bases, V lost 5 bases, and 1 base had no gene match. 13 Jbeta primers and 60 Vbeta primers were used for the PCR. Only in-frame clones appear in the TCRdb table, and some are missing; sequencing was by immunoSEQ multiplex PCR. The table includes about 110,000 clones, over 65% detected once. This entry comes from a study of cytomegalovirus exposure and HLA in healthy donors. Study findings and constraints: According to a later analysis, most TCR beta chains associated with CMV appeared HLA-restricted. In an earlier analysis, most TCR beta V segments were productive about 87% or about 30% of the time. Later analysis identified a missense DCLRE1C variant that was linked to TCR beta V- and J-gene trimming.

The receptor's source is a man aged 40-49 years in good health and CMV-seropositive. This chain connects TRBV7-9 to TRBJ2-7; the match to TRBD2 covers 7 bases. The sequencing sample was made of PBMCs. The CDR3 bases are TGTGCCAGCAGCGGCGGGAGCTACGAGCAGTACTTC. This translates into CASSGGSYEQYF.